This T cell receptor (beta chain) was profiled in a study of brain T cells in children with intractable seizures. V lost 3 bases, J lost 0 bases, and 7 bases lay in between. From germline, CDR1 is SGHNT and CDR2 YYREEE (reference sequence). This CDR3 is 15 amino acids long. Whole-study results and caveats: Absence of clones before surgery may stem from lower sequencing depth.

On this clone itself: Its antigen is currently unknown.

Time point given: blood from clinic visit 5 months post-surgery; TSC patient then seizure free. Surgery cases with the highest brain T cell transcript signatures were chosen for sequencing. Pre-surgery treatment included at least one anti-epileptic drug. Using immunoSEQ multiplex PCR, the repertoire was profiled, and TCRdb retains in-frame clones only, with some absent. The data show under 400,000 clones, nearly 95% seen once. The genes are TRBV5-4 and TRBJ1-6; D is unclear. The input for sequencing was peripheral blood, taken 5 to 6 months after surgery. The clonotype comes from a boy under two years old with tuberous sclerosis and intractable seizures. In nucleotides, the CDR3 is TGTGCCAGCAGCTGGGTGAGCTCCTATAATTCACCCCTCCACTTT. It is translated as CASSWVSSYNSPLHF. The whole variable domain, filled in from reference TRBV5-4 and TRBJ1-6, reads ETGVTQSPTHLIKTRGQQVTLRCSSQSGHNTVSWYQQALGQGPQFIFQYYREEENGRGNFPPRFSGLQFPNYSSELNVNALELDDSALYLCASSWVSSYNSPLHFGNGTRLTVT.